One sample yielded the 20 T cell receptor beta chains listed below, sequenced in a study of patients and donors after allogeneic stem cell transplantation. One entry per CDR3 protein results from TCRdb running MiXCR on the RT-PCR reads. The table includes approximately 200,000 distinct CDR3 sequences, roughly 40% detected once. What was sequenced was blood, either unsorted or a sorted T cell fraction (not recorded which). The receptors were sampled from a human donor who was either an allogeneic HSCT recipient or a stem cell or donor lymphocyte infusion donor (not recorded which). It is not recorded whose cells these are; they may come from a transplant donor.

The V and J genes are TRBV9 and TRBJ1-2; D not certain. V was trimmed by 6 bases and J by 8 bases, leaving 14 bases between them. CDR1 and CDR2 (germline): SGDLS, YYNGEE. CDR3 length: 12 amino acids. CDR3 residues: CASTGMLGGYTF. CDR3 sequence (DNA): TGTGCCAGCACTGGGATGCTAGGGGGCTACACCTTC.

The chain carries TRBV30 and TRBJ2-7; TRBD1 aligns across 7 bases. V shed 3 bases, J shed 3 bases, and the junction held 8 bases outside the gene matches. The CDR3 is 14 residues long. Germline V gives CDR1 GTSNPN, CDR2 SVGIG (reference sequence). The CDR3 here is CAWRDPGQLYEQYF. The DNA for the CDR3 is TGTGCCTGGAGGGATCCGGGACAGCTCTACGAGCAGTACTTC.

CDR3 DNA sequence: TGTGCCAGCAGTTACGGGACCGGGGTCTCCTACGAGCAGTACTTC. It codes for CASSYGTGVSYEQYF. The chain uses TRBV6-5 and TRBJ2-7; D is possibly TRBD1 or TRBD2 (5 bases each). The V end lost 2 bases, the J end lost 0 bases, and 11 bases lay between the germline ends. The CDR3 is 15 residues long. Germline-derived CDR1 and CDR2 are MNHEY and SVGAGI.

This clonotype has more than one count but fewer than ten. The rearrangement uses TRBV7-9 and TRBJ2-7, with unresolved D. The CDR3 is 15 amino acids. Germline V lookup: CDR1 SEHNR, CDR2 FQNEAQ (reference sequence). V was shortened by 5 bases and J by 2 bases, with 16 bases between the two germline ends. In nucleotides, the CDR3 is TGTGCCAGCAGCGCAAAGGGCACCCTCCCCTACGAGCAGTACTTC. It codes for CASSAKGTLPYEQYF.

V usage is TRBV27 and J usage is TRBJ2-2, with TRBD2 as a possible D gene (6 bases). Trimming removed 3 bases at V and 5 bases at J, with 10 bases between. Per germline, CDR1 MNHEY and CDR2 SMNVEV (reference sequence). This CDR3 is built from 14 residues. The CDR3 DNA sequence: TGTGCCAGCAGTTTCGGTCTAGCGACCGGGGAGCTGTTTTTT. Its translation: CASSFGLATGELFF.

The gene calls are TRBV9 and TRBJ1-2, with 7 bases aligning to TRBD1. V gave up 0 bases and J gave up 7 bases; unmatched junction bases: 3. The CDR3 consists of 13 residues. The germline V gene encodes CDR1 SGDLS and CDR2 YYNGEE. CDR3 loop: CASSVGTGFGYTF. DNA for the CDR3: TGTGCCAGCAGCGTAGGGACAGGTTTTGGCTACACCTTC.

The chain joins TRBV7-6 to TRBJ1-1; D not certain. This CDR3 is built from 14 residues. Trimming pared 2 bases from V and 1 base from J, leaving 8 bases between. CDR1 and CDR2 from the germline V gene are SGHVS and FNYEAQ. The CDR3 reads CASSLSWSNTEAFF. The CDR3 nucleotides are TGTGCCAGCAGCTTAAGCTGGTCGAACACTGAAGCTTTCTTT.

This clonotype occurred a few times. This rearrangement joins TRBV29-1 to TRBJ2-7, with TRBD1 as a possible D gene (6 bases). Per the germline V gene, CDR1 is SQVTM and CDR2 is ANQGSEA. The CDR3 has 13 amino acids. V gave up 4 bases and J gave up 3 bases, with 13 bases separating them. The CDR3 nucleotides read TGCAGCGTTGGTGCCAGGGGCGGCTACGAGCAGTACTTC. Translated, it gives CSVGARGGYEQYF.

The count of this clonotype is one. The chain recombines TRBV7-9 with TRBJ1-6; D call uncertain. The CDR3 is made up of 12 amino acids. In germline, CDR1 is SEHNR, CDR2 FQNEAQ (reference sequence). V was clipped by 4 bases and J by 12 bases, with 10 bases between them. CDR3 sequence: CASSYPAKPLHF. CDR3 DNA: TGTGCCAGCAGCTACCCCGCCAAACCCCTCCACTTT.

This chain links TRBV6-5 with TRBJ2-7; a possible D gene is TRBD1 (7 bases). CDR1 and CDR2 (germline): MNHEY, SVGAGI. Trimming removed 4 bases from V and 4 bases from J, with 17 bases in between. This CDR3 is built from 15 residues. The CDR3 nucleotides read TGTGCCAGCAGTTCAGGCCAGGGGGGAAGTTACGAGCAGTACTTC. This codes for CASSSGQGGSYEQYF.

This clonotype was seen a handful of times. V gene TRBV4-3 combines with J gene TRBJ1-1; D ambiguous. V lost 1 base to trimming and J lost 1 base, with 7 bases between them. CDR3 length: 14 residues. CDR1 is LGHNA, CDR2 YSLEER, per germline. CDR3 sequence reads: CASSQGLTNTEAFF. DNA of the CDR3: TGCGCCAGCAGCCAAGGGCTTACGAACACTGAAGCTTTCTTT.

The CDR3 here is CASSQDRGGYGYTF. The CDR3 DNA is TGTGCCAGCAGCCAAGATCGGGGGGGGTATGGCTACACCTTC. V gene TRBV4-2 combines with J gene TRBJ1-2; tentative D call: TRBD1 (5 bases). Germline CDR1 and CDR2: LGHNA and YNFKEQ. The CDR3 runs to 14 residues. Trimming removed 0 bases from V and 5 bases from J, with 10 bases in between.

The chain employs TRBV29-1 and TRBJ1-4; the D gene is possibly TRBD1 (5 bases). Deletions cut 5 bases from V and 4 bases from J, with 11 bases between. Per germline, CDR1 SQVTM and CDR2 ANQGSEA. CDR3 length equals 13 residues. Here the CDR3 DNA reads TGCAGCGTTCTGACAGTCGGTAATGAAAAACTGTTTTTT. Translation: CSVLTVGNEKLFF. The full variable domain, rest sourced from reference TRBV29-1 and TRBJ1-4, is SAVISQKPSRDICQRGTSLTIQCQVDSQVTMMFWYRQQPGQSLTLIATANQGSEATYESGFVIDKFPISRPNLTFSTLTVSNMSPEDSSIYLCSVLTVGNEKLFFGSGTQLSVL.

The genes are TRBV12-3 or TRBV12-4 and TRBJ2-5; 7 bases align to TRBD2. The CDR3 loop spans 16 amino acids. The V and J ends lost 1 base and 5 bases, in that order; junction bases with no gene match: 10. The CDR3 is CASSLGSGHDMETQYF. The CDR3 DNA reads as TGTGCCAGCAGTTTAGGTAGCGGGCATGACATGGAGACCCAGTACTTC.

Here the CDR3 reads CASSTSTGSYEQYF. The CDR3 coding sequence is TGTGCCAGCAGCACTTCGACAGGGAGCTACGAGCAGTACTTC. The genes are TRBV7-9 and TRBJ2-7, with 7 bases matching TRBD1. The length of the CDR3 is 14 residues. In germline, CDR1 is SEHNR, CDR2 FQNEAQ (reference sequence). Losses at the gene ends were 5 bases for V and 3 bases for J; bases not matched to a gene: 7. Drawing the rest from reference TRBV7-9 and TRBJ2-7, the complete variable domain is DTGVSQNPRHKITKRGQNVTFRCDPISEHNRLYWYRQTLGQGPEFLTYFQNEAQLEKSRLLSDRFSAERPKGSFSTLEIQRTEQGDSAMYLCASSTSTGSYEQYFGPGTRLTVT.

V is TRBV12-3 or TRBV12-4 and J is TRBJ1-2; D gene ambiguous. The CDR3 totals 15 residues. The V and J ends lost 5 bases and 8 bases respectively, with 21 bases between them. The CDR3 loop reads CASSGLQTWEPGYTF. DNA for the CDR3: TGTGCCAGCAGTGGGCTACAGACTTGGGAGCCGGGCTACACCTTC.

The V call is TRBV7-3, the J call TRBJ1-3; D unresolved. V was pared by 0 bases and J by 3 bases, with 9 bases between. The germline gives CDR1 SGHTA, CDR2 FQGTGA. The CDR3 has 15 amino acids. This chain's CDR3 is CASSLTGVGGNTIYF. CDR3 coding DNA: TGTGCCAGCAGCTTAACGGGAGTTGGTGGAAACACCATATATTTT. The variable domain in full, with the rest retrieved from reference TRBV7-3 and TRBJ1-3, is GAGVSQTPSNKVTEKGKYVELRCDPISGHTALYWYRQSLGQGPEFLIYFQGTGAADDSGLPNDRFFAVRPEGSVSTLKIQRTERGDSAVYLCASSLTGVGGNTIYFGEGSWLTVV.

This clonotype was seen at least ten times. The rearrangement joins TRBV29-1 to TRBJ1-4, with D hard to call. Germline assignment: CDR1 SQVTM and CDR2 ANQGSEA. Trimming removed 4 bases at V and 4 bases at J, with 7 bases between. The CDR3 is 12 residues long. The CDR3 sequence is CSVGALNEKLFF. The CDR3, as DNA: TGCAGCGTTGGGGCCCTTAATGAAAAACTGTTTTTT.

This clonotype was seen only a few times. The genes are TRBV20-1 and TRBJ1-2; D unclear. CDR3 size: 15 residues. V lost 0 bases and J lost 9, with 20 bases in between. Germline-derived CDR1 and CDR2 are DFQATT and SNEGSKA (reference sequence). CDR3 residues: CSARDHSLARMSYTF. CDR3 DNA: TGCAGTGCTAGAGATCATTCCCTCGCGCGGATGAGCTACACCTTC.

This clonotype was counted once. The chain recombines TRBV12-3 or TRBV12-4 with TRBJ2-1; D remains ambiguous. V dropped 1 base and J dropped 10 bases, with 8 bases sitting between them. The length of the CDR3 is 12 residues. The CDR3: CASSLVRTEQFF. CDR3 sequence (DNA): TGTGCCAGCAGTTTAGTCAGGACGGAGCAGTTCTTC.